What follows are 5 T cell receptor beta chains derived from one specimen sequenced in a study of esophageal squamous cell carcinoma under preoperative chemotherapy. TCRdb recomputed calls from the PCR reads with MiXCR, one row per CDR3 protein. The table shows around 11,000 distinct CDR3 sequences, with almost 65% occurring only once. Time point described: after preoperative PTX-NDP chemotherapy. Sampling was carried out from a patient given preoperative chemotherapy. Receptors were obtained from a human donor with esophageal squamous cell carcinoma. The donor label of this sample is uncertain.

As to this clonotype: One end of the junction does not line up with germline, which may come from a read error. V is TRBV6-1 and J is TRBJ2-3; TRBD2 matches 7 bases. Germline CDR1 reads MNHNS; CDR2 reads SASEGT. CDR3 length: 16 amino acids. The CDR3 region is CASSELGGRSTNMQYF. CDR3 nucleotides: TGTGCCAGCAGTGAATTGGGGGGGAGATCCACAAATATGCAGTATTTC.

The gene calls are TRBV6-1 and TRBJ2-5, with a weak D call TRBD1 (5 bases). CDR1 and CDR2 (germline): MNHNS, SASEGT. The CDR3 runs to 11 residues. The V gene lost 7 bases and the J gene lost 7 bases, with 10 bases spanning the gap. The CDR3 is CASMGRTTQYF. CDR3 nucleotide sequence: TGTGCCAGCATGGGGCGAACGACCCAGTACTTC.

J is TRBJ2-1 and V is TRBV6-1, with TRBD2 identical over 12 bases. Germline V lookup: CDR1 MNHNS, CDR2 SASEGT. The J segment lost 4 bases and the V segment lost 5 bases, leaving 9 bases of the junction unmatched. This CDR3 region has 17 residues. The CDR3 loop reads CASSPPLAGGYYNEQFF. Written as DNA, the CDR3 is TGTGCCAGCAGTCCCCCCCTAGCGGGAGGGTATTACAATGAGCAGTTCTTC.

This clonotype was seen a few times. The chain joins TRBV6-1 to TRBJ2-5; 9 nucleotides match TRBD1. V was clipped by 8 bases and J by 5 bases; unmatched bases: 9. Per germline, CDR1 MNHNS and CDR2 SASEGT. CDR3 length equals 14 residues. As DNA, the CDR3 is TGTGCCAGCGGGTGGACAGGGGCGGAGGAGACCCAGTACTTC. Its protein product is CASGWTGAEETQYF.

The chain has TRBV6-1 and TRBJ2-2, with 10 nucleotides matching TRBD2. The CDR3 is 16 residues long. CDR1 is MNHNS, CDR2 SASEGT, per germline. V trimming: 4 bases; J trimming: 7 bases; junction bases outside the gene matches: 9. CDR3 in amino acids: CASSGLSGRAGGELFF. CDR3 sequence (DNA): TGTGCCAGCAGTGGGCTGAGCGGGAGGGCCGGCGGGGAGCTGTTTTTT.